This TCR beta chain was sequenced during a study of Graves' ophthalmopathy and Graves' hyperthyroidism. Broader study findings: Separation of ophthalmopathy from stable hyperthyroidism was achieved by a 13-signature model, at 85% to 90% sensitivity and around 81% specificity.

Germline loops: CDR1 SQVTM, CDR2 ANQGSEA. The CDR3 is 12 amino acids. V was clipped by 8 bases and J by 1 base, with 11 bases between them. RNA transcripts served as template for amplifying TCR beta CDR3 sequences. HTBI primers primed a first-round RT-PCR, and a second-round multiplex PCR followed. TCRdb re-analysed the multiplex PCR reads in MiXCR, keeping a single row per CDR3 protein. Among 200,000 to 250,000 distinct CDR3 sequences listed, 20% to 25% were seen once. Turning to this clonotype: What it binds is not known.

Moderate-to-severe activity, CAS at least 3, NOSPECS at least 4 and duration under 3 months characterized donors with ophthalmopathy. The specimen was peripheral blood. This chain uses TRBV29-1 with TRBJ1-1; possible D gene TRBD1, 5 bases. This clonotype originated in a woman aged 45-60 years with Graves' ophthalmopathy. CDR3 sequence reads: CSSQRGNTEAFF. CDR3 DNA: TGCAGCTCCCAAAGGGGGAACACTGAAGCTTTCTTT.